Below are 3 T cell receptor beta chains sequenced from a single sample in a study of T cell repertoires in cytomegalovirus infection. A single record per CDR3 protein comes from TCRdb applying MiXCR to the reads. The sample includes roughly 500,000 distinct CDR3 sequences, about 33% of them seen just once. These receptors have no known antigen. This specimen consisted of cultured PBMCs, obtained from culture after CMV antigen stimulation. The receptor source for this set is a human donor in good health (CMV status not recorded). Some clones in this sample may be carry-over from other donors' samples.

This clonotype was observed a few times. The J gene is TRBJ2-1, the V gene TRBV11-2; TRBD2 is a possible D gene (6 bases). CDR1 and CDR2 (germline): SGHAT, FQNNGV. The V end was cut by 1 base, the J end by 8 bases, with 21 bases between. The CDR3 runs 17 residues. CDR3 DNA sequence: TGTGCCAGCAGCTTAGTGTCGTGGGAGGAGGTCCTTGATGAGCAGTTCTTC. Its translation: CASSLVSWEEVLDEQFF.

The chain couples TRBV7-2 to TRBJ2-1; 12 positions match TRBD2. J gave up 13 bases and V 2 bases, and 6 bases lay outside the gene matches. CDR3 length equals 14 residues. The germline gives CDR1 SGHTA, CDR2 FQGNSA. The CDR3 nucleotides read TGTGCCAGCAGCTTACCCCGACTAGCGGGAGCTCAGTTCTTC. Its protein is CASSLPRLAGAQFF.

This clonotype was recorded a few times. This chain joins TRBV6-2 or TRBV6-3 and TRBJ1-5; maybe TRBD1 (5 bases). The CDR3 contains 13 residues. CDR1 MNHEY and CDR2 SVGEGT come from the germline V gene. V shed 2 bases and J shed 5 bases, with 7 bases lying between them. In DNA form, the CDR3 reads TGTGCCAGCAGTTACGGGGGTCATCAGCCCCAGCATTTT. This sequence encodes CASSYGGHQPQHF.